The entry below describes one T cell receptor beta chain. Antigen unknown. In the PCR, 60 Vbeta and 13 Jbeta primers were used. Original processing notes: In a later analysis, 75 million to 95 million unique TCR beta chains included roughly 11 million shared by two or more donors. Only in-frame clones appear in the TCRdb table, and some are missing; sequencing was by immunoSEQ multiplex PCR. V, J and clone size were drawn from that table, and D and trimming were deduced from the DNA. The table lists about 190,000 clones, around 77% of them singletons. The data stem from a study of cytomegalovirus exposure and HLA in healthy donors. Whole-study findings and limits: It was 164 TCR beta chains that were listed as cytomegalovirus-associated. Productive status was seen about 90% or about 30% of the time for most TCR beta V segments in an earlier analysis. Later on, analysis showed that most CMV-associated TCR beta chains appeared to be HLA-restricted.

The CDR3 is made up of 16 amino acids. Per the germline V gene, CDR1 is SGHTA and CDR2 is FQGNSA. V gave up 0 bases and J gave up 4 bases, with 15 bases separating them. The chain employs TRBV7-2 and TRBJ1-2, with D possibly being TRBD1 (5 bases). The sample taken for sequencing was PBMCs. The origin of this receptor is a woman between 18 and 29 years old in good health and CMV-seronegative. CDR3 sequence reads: CASSLAGGNRGYGYTF. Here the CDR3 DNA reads TGTGCCAGCAGCTTAGCCGGTGGTAATAGGGGCTATGGCTACACCTTC.